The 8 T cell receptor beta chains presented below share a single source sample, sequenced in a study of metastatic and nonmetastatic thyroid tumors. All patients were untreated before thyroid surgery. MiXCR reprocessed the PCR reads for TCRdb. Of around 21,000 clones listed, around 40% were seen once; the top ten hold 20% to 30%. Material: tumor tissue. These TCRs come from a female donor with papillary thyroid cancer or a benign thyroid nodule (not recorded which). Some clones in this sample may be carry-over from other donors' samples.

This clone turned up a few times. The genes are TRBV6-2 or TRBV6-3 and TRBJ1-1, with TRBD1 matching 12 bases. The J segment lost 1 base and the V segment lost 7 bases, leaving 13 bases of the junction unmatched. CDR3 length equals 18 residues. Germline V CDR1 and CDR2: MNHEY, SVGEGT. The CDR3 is CASTQGTGGDRRNTEAFF. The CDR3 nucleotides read TGTGCCAGCACCCAAGGGACAGGGGGCGACCGAAGGAACACTGAAGCTTTCTTT.

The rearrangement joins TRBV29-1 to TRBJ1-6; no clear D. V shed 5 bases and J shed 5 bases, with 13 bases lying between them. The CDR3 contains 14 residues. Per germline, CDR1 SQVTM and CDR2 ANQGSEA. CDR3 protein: CSVSTADNNSPLHF. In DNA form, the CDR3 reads TGCAGCGTTTCGACGGCGGATAATAATTCACCCCTCCACTTT.

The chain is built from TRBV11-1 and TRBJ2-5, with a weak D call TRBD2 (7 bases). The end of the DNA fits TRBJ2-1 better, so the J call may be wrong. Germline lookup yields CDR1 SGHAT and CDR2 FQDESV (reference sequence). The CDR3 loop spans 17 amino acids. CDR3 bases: TGTGCCAGCACCCTCGGAACGACTTTTCCAAGGGGGGGTGAGCAGTTCTTC. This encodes CASTLGTTFPRGGEQFF.

CDR3 DNA sequence: TGCGCCAGCAGCTTGGGACGTGATGCCGGGGAGCTGTTTTTT. Translated, it gives CASSLGRDAGELFF. This chain uses TRBV5-1 with TRBJ2-2; no firm D call. V lost 0 bases and J lost 6, with 9 bases in between. This CDR3 is built from 14 residues. Germline V gene sequence: CDR1 SGHRS, CDR2 YFSETQ.

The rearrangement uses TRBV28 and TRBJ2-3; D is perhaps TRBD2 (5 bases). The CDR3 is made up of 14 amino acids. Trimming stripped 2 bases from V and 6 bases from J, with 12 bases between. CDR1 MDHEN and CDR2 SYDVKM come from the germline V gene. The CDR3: CASSLKFAGDTQYF. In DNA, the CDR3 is TGTGCCAGCAGTTTAAAGTTTGCGGGTGATACGCAGTATTTT.

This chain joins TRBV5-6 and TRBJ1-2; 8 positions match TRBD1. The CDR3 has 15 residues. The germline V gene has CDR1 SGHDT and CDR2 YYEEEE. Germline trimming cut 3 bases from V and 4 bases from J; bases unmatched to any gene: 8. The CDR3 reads CASSSDGTGGYGYTF. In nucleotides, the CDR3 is TGTGCCAGCAGCTCCGATGGAACAGGGGGCTATGGCTACACCTTC.

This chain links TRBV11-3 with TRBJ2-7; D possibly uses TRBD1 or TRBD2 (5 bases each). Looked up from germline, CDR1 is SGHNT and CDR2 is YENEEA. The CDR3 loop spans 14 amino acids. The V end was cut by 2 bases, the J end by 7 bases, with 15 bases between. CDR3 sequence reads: CASSLSGREREQYF. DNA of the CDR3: TGTGCCAGCAGCTTATCGGGCAGGGAGCGGGAGCAGTACTTC.

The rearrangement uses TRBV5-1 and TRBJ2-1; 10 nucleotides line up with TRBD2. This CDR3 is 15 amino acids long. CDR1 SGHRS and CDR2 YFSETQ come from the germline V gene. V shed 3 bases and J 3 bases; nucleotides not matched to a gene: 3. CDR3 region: CASSSGLADYNEQFF. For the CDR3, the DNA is TGCGCCAGCAGCTCAGGACTAGCGGACTACAATGAGCAGTTCTTC.